The rows below give T cell receptor beta chains drawn from one sample of a study of T cell responses to AZD1222 COVID-19 vaccine. Assay used: immunoSEQ multiplex PCR; TCRdb lists only in-frame clones, some missing. The sample has over 100,000 clones, 86% seen once. The material sequenced was peripheral blood, taken on day 0 of AZD1222 vaccination. These receptors were collected from an adult in good health. Each CDR3 is given with its conserved first and last residue. The D gene is left open where the match is weak. Clone size is given for some rows only: seen once, a few or many times, or a class if the clone is expanded.

CDR3 DNA: TGTGCCACCTCCAGGAGAGAACGGGAGACAGGAAACACCATATATTTT
CDR3 protein: CATSRRERETGNTIYF
J gene: TRBJ1-3
V gene: TRBV24-1
clone size: .
D gene: .

CDR3 DNA: TGTGCCAGCAGCGGGGACAGTGATAATTCACCCCTCCACTTT
CDR3 protein: CASSGDSDNSPLHF
J gene: TRBJ1-6
V gene: TRBV7-9
clone size: .
D gene: TRBD1

CDR3 DNA: TGTGCCATCAGTGGCCAGGGAGGAACCGGGGAGCTGTTTTTT
CDR3 protein: CAISGQGGTGELFF
J gene: TRBJ2-2
V gene: TRBV10-3
clone size: .
D gene: .

CDR3 DNA: TGTGCCAGCAGTGAGCGGCGCCAGGGACAGCCTCCTAACTATGGCTACACCTTC
CDR3 protein: CASSERRQGQPPNYGYTF
J gene: TRBJ1-2
V gene: TRBV2
clone size: .
D gene: TRBD1

CDR3 DNA: TGTGCCAGCTATCCCGGGGCAGGGGGCCTGGGTCAGCCCCAGCATTTT
CDR3 protein: CASYPGAGGLGQPQHF
J gene: TRBJ1-5
V gene: TRBV28
clone size: .
D gene: TRBD1

CDR3 DNA: TGTGCCAGCAGCCATCCCGGGACAGGGACTGAAGCTTTCTTT
CDR3 protein: CASSHPGTGTEAFF
J gene: TRBJ1-1
V gene: TRBV5-5
clone size: once
D gene: TRBD1

CDR3 DNA: TGCGCCAGCAGCCAAGATGCCCCTACAGCTGATACGCAGTATTTT
CDR3 protein: CASSQDAPTADTQYF
J gene: TRBJ2-3
V gene: TRBV4-3
clone size: .
D gene: .

CDR3 DNA: TGTGCCAGCAGTTTGGCTGTGAAGGGAGAAGCTTTCTTT
CDR3 protein: CASSLAVKGEAFF
J gene: TRBJ1-1
V gene: TRBV12-3/TRBV12-4
clone size: .
D gene: .

CDR3 DNA: TGTGCCAGCTCACCACTTCATGGGGGGCTCAACTATGGCTACACCTTC
CDR3 protein: CASSPLHGGLNYGYTF
J gene: TRBJ1-2
V gene: TRBV18
clone size: .
D gene: .

CDR3 DNA: TGTGCCAGCAGCCAGGTTGGGGGTAATTCACCCCTCCACTTT
CDR3 protein: CASSQVGGNSPLHF
J gene: TRBJ1-6
V gene: TRBV3-1/TRBV3-2
clone size: .
D gene: .

CDR3 DNA: TGTGCCAGCAGCTTAGTACGGACAGGGGGAAACACCATATATTTT
CDR3 protein: CASSLVRTGGNTIYF
J gene: TRBJ1-3
V gene: TRBV7-2
clone size: .
D gene: TRBD1

CDR3 DNA: TGTGCCAGCAGTCCGGGTCCTAACTATGGCTACACCTTC
CDR3 protein: CASSPGPNYGYTF
J gene: TRBJ1-2
V gene: TRBV6-4
clone size: .
D gene: .

CDR3 DNA: TGTGCCAGTAGTTGGGTAGAGGACACTGAAGCTTTCTTT
CDR3 protein: CASSWVEDTEAFF
J gene: TRBJ1-1
V gene: TRBV19
clone size: .
D gene: .

CDR3 DNA: TGTGCCAGCAGCGTTCGTGGACTAGCGGAGACCCAGTACTTC
CDR3 protein: CASSVRGLAETQYF
J gene: TRBJ2-5
V gene: TRBV9
clone size: .
D gene: TRBD2

CDR3 DNA: TGTGCCAGCTCACCACCGGGGGCCGTCCAAGAGACCCAGTACTTC
CDR3 protein: CASSPPGAVQETQYF
J gene: TRBJ2-5
V gene: TRBV18
clone size: .
D gene: .

CDR3 DNA: TGTGCCAGCAGCTTAATGGGATCATTTAATGAAAAACTGTTTTTT
CDR3 protein: CASSLMGSFNEKLFF
J gene: TRBJ1-4
V gene: TRBV7-2
clone size: once
D gene: .

CDR3 DNA: TGTGCCAGCAGTTACTTGGTAGCGGCCGGGGAGCTGTTTTTT
CDR3 protein: CASSYLVAAGELFF
J gene: TRBJ2-2
V gene: TRBV6-2/TRBV6-3
clone size: .
D gene: .

CDR3 DNA: TGTGCCAGCAGCCTGCAGGGGAACTCTGGAAACACCATATATTTT
CDR3 protein: CASSLQGNSGNTIYF
J gene: TRBJ1-3
V gene: TRBV11-3
clone size: once
D gene: .

CDR3 DNA: TGTGCCAGCAGCACCCCGGGGAACACTGAAGCTTTCTTT
CDR3 protein: CASSTPGNTEAFF
J gene: TRBJ1-1
V gene: TRBV3-1/TRBV3-2
clone size: few
D gene: .

CDR3 DNA: TGTGCCAGCAGTCTACTCGGACCGCCAAGACAGCCCCAGCATTTT
CDR3 protein: CASSLLGPPRQPQHF
J gene: TRBJ1-5
V gene: TRBV11-1
clone size: .
D gene: .